This is a list of T cell receptor beta chains from one sample in a study of cytomegalovirus exposure and HLA in healthy donors. Profiling relied on immunoSEQ multiplex PCR, and the TCRdb table lists in-frame clones only, not all of them. The sample has around 67,000 clones; 68% are singletons. Sequencing input: PBMCs. These receptors all stem from a woman in her twenties or thirties in good health and CMV-seronegative. Both conserved end residues are part of each CDR3. A D gene is named only where the DNA matches it firmly. The listing skips clone size in some rows; elsewhere it reads once, few, many or a size class.

V gene	J gene	clone size	D gene	CDR3 protein	CDR3 DNA
TRBV10-3	TRBJ1-6	.	TRBD1	CAIKQTGGNSPLHF	TGTGCCATCAAGCAGACAGGGGGCAATTCACCCCTCCACTTT
TRBV11-1	TRBJ1-1	.	.	CASSAAGTVAFF	TGTGCCAGCAGCGCCGCCGGGACTGTGGCTTTCTTT
TRBV10-3	TRBJ2-7	.	.	CAISDDRSSEQYF	TGTGCCATCAGTGACGACAGAAGTTCCGAGCAGTACTTC
TRBV6-5	TRBJ1-2	.	TRBD1	CATGQGNYGYTF	TGTGCCACCGGACAGGGCAACTATGGCTACACCTTC
TRBV5-4	TRBJ1-1	few	.	CASSYLRGTTEAFF	TGTGCCAGCAGCTATCTCAGGGGCACCACTGAAGCTTTCTTT
TRBV6-5	TRBJ1-6	medium-sized	.	CASRDSYNSPLHF	TGTGCCAGCAGGGACAGCTATAATTCACCCCTCCACTTT
TRBV5-6	TRBJ1-3	few	.	CASSLKQAGNTIYF	TGTGCCAGCAGCTTAAAACAAGCTGGAAACACCATATATTTT
TRBV6-5	TRBJ1-2	once	TRBD1	CASSTGQGRIYGYTF	TGTGCCAGCAGTACCGGACAGGGAAGAATCTATGGCTACACCTTC
TRBV6-5	TRBJ1-6	few	TRBD1	CASSPQRGQNSPLHF	TGTGCCAGCAGTCCCCAGAGGGGGCAGAATTCACCCCTCCACTTT
TRBV6-5	TRBJ2-5	.	.	CASSAGGWETQYF	TGTGCCAGCAGTGCCGGGGGATGGGAGACCCAGTACTTC